A selection of T cell receptor beta chains follows, all from one sample in a study of blood T cell repertoires in COVID-19. Sequencing was performed with immunoSEQ multiplex PCR; in TCRdb, only in-frame clones are kept and a portion is missing. The sample has about 60,000 clones, over 60% seen once; the top ten hold approximately 20%. Sequenced input: peripheral blood. The source of these receptors is a man aged 25-40 years with COVID-19, enrolled during active disease. Both conserved end residues are part of each CDR3. Fields, in order: V gene, J gene, clone size, D gene, CDR3 DNA, CDR3 protein. A D gene is named only where the DNA matches it firmly. Only part of the rows carry a size: once, few, many, or a class if the clone is expanded.

v_call: TRBV4-1; j_call: TRBJ2-1; clone_size: -; d_call: -; cdr3_nt: TGCGCCAGCAGCCAAGAAACGGGAGTGCGATACAATGAGCAGTTCTTC; cdr3_aa: CASSQETGVRYNEQFF
v_call: TRBV4-1; j_call: TRBJ2-1; clone_size: -; d_call: TRBD2; cdr3_nt: TGCGCCAGCAGCCAAACCGGACTAGCGGGATACAATGAGCAGTTCTTC; cdr3_aa: CASSQTGLAGYNEQFF
v_call: TRBV28; j_call: TRBJ1-5; clone_size: -; d_call: -; cdr3_nt: TGTGCCAGCGGACCCACAGGGCTACATAGCAATCAGCCCCAGCATTTT; cdr3_aa: CASGPTGLHSNQPQHF
v_call: TRBV5-8; j_call: TRBJ2-7; clone_size: -; d_call: -; cdr3_nt: TGTGCCAGCAGCCTAATTCGGTTACCCCCCGACGAGCAGTACTTC; cdr3_aa: CASSLIRLPPDEQYF
v_call: TRBV19; j_call: TRBJ1-5; clone_size: -; d_call: TRBD1; cdr3_nt: TGTGCCAGTAGTATAGAGGGACAGGCGAATCAGCCCCAGCATTTT; cdr3_aa: CASSIEGQANQPQHF
v_call: TRBV6-6; j_call: TRBJ1-1; clone_size: few; d_call: -; cdr3_nt: TGTGCCAGCAGAGCCGGGAGGGGAAAGAACACTGAAGCTTTCTTT; cdr3_aa: CASRAGRGKNTEAFF
v_call: TRBV7-2; j_call: TRBJ2-7; clone_size: -; d_call: TRBD1; cdr3_nt: TGTGCCAGCAGCTTAGCGGGACAGGGGATGAACGAGCAGTACTTC; cdr3_aa: CASSLAGQGMNEQYF
v_call: TRBV28; j_call: TRBJ2-3; clone_size: once; d_call: TRBD2; cdr3_nt: TGTGCCAGCAGTTCAGGACTTTCACCGGGGGGAGACACAGATACGCAGTATTTT; cdr3_aa: CASSSGLSPGGDTDTQYF
v_call: TRBV23-1; j_call: TRBJ2-2; clone_size: -; d_call: -; cdr3_nt: TGCGCCAGCAGTCACCCCTCAGAGGCCCGTATAAACACCGGGGAGCTGTTTTTT; cdr3_aa: CASSHPSEARINTGELFF
v_call: TRBV11-2; j_call: TRBJ2-1; clone_size: once; d_call: TRBD1; cdr3_nt: TGTGCCAGCAGCCAGCGACCCGGACAGGGACGAGTAGGTGAGCAGTTCTTC; cdr3_aa: CASSQRPGQGRVGEQFF
v_call: TRBV6-1; j_call: TRBJ1-3; clone_size: -; d_call: -; cdr3_nt: TGTGCCAGCAGTGACCGGCAGGGGAGCTCTGGAAACACCATATATTTT; cdr3_aa: CASSDRQGSSGNTIYF
v_call: TRBV12-3/TRBV12-4; j_call: TRBJ2-7; clone_size: -; d_call: -; cdr3_nt: TGTGCCAGCAGTTTGTCGTTCGAGCAGTACTTC; cdr3_aa: CASSLSFEQYF
v_call: TRBV11-1; j_call: TRBJ2-3; clone_size: -; d_call: TRBD2; cdr3_nt: TGTGCCAGCAGCTTAGCTCCGGCTAGCGGGGGAGTAAGCACAGATACGCAGTATTTT; cdr3_aa: CASSLAPASGGVSTDTQYF
v_call: TRBV7-9; j_call: TRBJ2-2; clone_size: once; d_call: -; cdr3_nt: TGTGCCAGCAGCTTAGTCGCCCTATCGAACACCGGGGAGCTGTTTTTT; cdr3_aa: CASSLVALSNTGELFF
v_call: TRBV10-3; j_call: TRBJ2-2; clone_size: few; d_call: -; cdr3_nt: TGTGCCACTTCCGATCTCAGGGGCTCCGGGGAGCTGTTTTTT; cdr3_aa: CATSDLRGSGELFF
v_call: TRBV10-3; j_call: TRBJ2-1; clone_size: -; d_call: TRBD1; cdr3_nt: TGTGCCATTAGACAGGGGGCTTACAATGAGCAGTTCTTC; cdr3_aa: CAIRQGAYNEQFF
v_call: TRBV3-1/TRBV3-2; j_call: TRBJ2-1; clone_size: few; d_call: -; cdr3_nt: TGTGCCAGCAGCCACGAGGGAAGAACCGGTGAGCAGTTCTTC; cdr3_aa: CASSHEGRTGEQFF
v_call: TRBV11-2; j_call: TRBJ2-1; clone_size: few; d_call: TRBD1; cdr3_nt: TGTGCCAGCAGCGCGAGACAGGGACGGGGGCAGTTCTTC; cdr3_aa: CASSARQGRGQFF
v_call: TRBV10-1; j_call: TRBJ2-1; clone_size: -; d_call: TRBD2; cdr3_nt: TGCGCCAGCAGCGGGGGAGCGGGAGTTCTAGATGAGCAGTTCTTC; cdr3_aa: CASSGGAGVLDEQFF
v_call: TRBV7-7; j_call: TRBJ1-2; clone_size: -; d_call: TRBD1; cdr3_nt: TGTGCTAGCAGCCCAGAGACACCCCGGGACAGTTTATATGGCTACACCTTC; cdr3_aa: CASSPETPRDSLYGYTF
v_call: TRBV4-1; j_call: TRBJ2-5; clone_size: -; d_call: TRBD1; cdr3_nt: TGCGCCAGCAGCCAAGCAGCGACAGGGTACCAAGAGACCCAGTACTTC; cdr3_aa: CASSQAATGYQETQYF
v_call: TRBV11-1; j_call: TRBJ2-1; clone_size: -; d_call: -; cdr3_nt: TGTGCCAGCAGCTTAGGCGGGGGCTCGGGATACAATGAGCAGTTCTTC; cdr3_aa: CASSLGGGSGYNEQFF
v_call: TRBV30; j_call: TRBJ2-1; clone_size: -; d_call: TRBD1; cdr3_nt: TGTGCCTGGAGTTTCTTATCCACCGGGACAGGGGACAATGAGCAGTTCTTC; cdr3_aa: CAWSFLSTGTGDNEQFF
v_call: TRBV5-1; j_call: TRBJ1-6; clone_size: many; d_call: -; cdr3_nt: TGCGCCAGCAAGGGGGAGGGTTCCTATAATTCACCCCTCCACTTT; cdr3_aa: CASKGEGSYNSPLHF
v_call: TRBV30; j_call: TRBJ1-1; clone_size: -; d_call: TRBD1; cdr3_nt: TGTGCCTGGAGTGTAGAATACACTTTGGGACAGGTCGGGACTGAAGCTTTCTTT; cdr3_aa: CAWSVEYTLGQVGTEAFF
v_call: TRBV19; j_call: TRBJ2-1; clone_size: -; d_call: TRBD2; cdr3_nt: TGTGCCAGTACCCCCGGGACTAGTACCTACAATGAGCAGTTCTTC; cdr3_aa: CASTPGTSTYNEQFF
v_call: TRBV18; j_call: TRBJ2-2; clone_size: many; d_call: TRBD1; cdr3_nt: TGTGCCAGCTCACTTACAGGGGGCTACAACACCGGGGAGCTGTTTTTT; cdr3_aa: CASSLTGGYNTGELFF
v_call: TRBV7-3; j_call: TRBJ2-1; clone_size: -; d_call: -; cdr3_nt: TGTGCCAGCAGCTCTGATACGAGCTCCTACAATGAGCAGTTCTTC; cdr3_aa: CASSSDTSSYNEQFF
v_call: TRBV19; j_call: TRBJ2-7; clone_size: -; d_call: TRBD1; cdr3_nt: TGTGCCAGTAGTATTGGGGACAGTCCGTCCTACGAGCAGTACTTC; cdr3_aa: CASSIGDSPSYEQYF
v_call: TRBV19; j_call: TRBJ2-1; clone_size: -; d_call: TRBD2; cdr3_nt: TGTGCCAGTACCGATCGGGCTAGCGGGGCCTACAATGAGCAGTTCTTC; cdr3_aa: CASTDRASGAYNEQFF